A single sample is the source of the 9 T cell receptor beta chains below, sequenced in a study of T cells expressing NK-cell markers. TCRdb reprocessed the 5' RACE reads, keeping one entry per CDR3 protein, no DNA. In all, the sample yields a few hundred thousand distinct CDR3 sequences. Source material: blood T cells: a sorted CD56 or NKG2C T cell subset, CD4+ or CD8+ T cells, or bulk PBMC T cells (not recorded which). These receptor sequences come from a woman in her forties or fifties in good health.

CDR3 in amino acids: CASSLARWNEQFF. The chain uses TRBV7-7 and TRBJ2-1. In germline, CDR1 is SSHAT, CDR2 FNYEAQ (reference sequence). CDR3 length: 13 residues.

The chain carries TRBV12-3 or TRBV12-4 and TRBJ2-7; TCRdb reports TRBD2, a call that lacks DNA to check it against. The CDR3 extends over 15 amino acids. The CDR3 sequence is CASSSGPPQGPEQYF.

J is TRBJ2-5 and V is TRBV20-1; TCRdb's D gene call, TRBD2, goes unchecked for lack of DNA. This CDR3 comprises 16 residues. Germline V gene lookup returns CDR1 DFQATT and CDR2 SNEGSKA (reference sequence). The CDR3 protein is CSARARTSGGQETQYF.

This chain connects TRBV11-3 to TRBJ2-1; TCRdb's D call of TRBD2 is untestable without DNA. The CDR3 loop spans 15 amino acids. The V gene's germline CDR1 is SGHNT and CDR2 YENEEA. CDR3 protein: CASSGTSGSYNEQFF.

The chain is built from TRBV27 and TRBJ1-4. The CDR3 is 14 residues long. From germline, CDR1 is MNHEY and CDR2 SMNVEV (reference sequence). The CDR3 loop reads CASAFGATNEKLFF.

The chain couples TRBV12-3 or TRBV12-4 to TRBJ1-6; TCRdb's D call of TRBD1 is untestable without DNA. This CDR3 region has 12 residues. CDR3: CASSPRGGPLHF.

V is TRBV27 and J is TRBJ2-2; the D call of TRBD2 rests on TCRdb alone, since no DNA is present to check it. Germline loops: CDR1 MNHEY, CDR2 SMNVEV (reference sequence). The CDR3 has 12 residues. The CDR3 protein is CASISPPGELFF.

The chain employs TRBV30 and TRBJ2-3; absent DNA, TCRdb's TRBD1 call cannot be checked. The CDR3 spans 14 residues. Germline-derived CDR1 and CDR2 are GTSNPN and SVGIG (reference sequence). CDR3: CARGAGGSTDTQYF.

This chain's CDR3 is CASSQGLAGVGEQYF. The chain recombines TRBV11-2 with TRBJ2-7; as DNA is missing, the TRBD2 call by TCRdb cannot be tested. CDR1 and CDR2 (germline): SGHAT, FQNNGV. The length of the CDR3 is 15 residues.